This T cell receptor beta chain was recorded in a study of shared clonotypes between healthy human individuals (dated by TCRdb to 2019 to 2021). About the investigation overall: Three men and a couple of women, aged 18 to 49 years, made up the cohort. Per donor, leukapheresis produced somewhere between about 0.94 and 9.5 billion PBMCs. Blood TCR repertoires of a handful of healthy adults were deeply sequenced to estimate repertoire size and the extent of clonotype sharing between individuals. For each donor, CD4 naive and CD4 memory were each run on three plates, CD8 naive on two plates, and CD8 memory on one plate. To increase sequencing depth and limit assay-specific biases, TCR repertoire library preparation and sequencing were carried out by different laboratories using diverse techniques. Findings and caveats that apply to the study as a whole: The genetic and exposure-history diversity represented was limited by the small number of donors. Higher generation probabilities were observed for clonotypes shared by all four sorted-subset donors than for non-shared clonotypes. Sharing across several donors was observed for about 5% of naive CD4, less than 4% of naive CD8, roughly 2.3% of memory CD4, and less than 0.45% of memory CD8 clonotypes. Sampling was limited to blood, and TCR repertoires in tissue likely differ from TCR repertoires in blood. Naive subsets generally had larger estimated clonotype richness than memory subsets. Pairwise subsampling led to the expectation that sequencing depth would affect the degree of clonotype sharing among donors. Even with the large sequencing depth, rarefaction of the sorted-subset datasets indicated that sequencing was incomplete.

Compared with germline, V lacks 5 bases and J lacks 3 bases; bases without a gene match: 10. The CDR3, cysteine through phenylalanine, is 15 amino acids long. Here the CDR3 DNA is all that survives: 45 bases in frame from base 1. Taken from the germline V gene, the CDR1 and CDR2 loops are SGHAT and FQNNGV. Using the deep immunoSEQ assay, TCR CDR3 regions were amplified from genomic DNA by multiplex PCR. Genomic DNA extracted from each cell subset was distributed evenly over all wells of several immunoSEQ 96-well plates, and each plate served as one replicate. For sorted subsets, around 200 ng genomic DNA, equal to tens of thousands of T cell genomes, was loaded into each replicate PCR. Purified libraries were measured with a Qubit 3.0 fluorometer, size-checked on a Bioanalyzer 2100, and measured again with the KAPA Library Quantification kit. A separate single-read 150-cycle Illumina NextSeq 550 flow cell was used to sequence each immunoSEQ 96-well plate. Under the source paper's analysis protocol: Because only junctional sequences without quality scores were contained in the immunoSEQ output, filtering matching that applied to full-length reads could not be performed. To assign V/J genes and CDR3, sequences were annotated against IMGT germline references using PyIR, a Python wrapper for IgBLAST v1.9. Any read was removed if the V/J assignment was weak (E-value above 1e-6), the CDR3 was missing, or the read contained stop codons, out-of-frame junctions, or ambiguous translated residues. V3J clonotypes were defined as sequences sharing an identical inferred V gene, J gene, and CDR3 amino acid sequence. The percentage overlap between two repertoires was calculated by dividing the number of shared unique clonotypes by the size of the smaller repertoire. Repertoire richness was assessed with RTK rarefaction, the Chao1 estimator, and Recon v2.1 estimates of unobserved clonotypes. Generation probabilities for all TCRbeta clonotypes obtained by the gDNA method from several donors were computed using OLGA. In TCRdb, the immuneACCESS table is reduced to in-frame sequences with V and J assigned. These tables do not hold every clone; where another copy was compared, an unresolved V gene accounts for under half, and the others remain unexplained. V and J calls and clone size come straight from that table; D and trimming were deduced from the DNA. For this sample the table gives hundreds of thousands of clones, of which around 92% were detected only once. Nearly 25% of the sample is held by the ten biggest clonotypes.

CD8 naive samples were obtained by positive selection for CCR7 among CD45RO-negative cells, yielding a CD45RA+CCR7+ population from which TemRA cells were excluded. The donors were healthy, HIV-negative adults with no recently reported acute infections or vaccinations. Every donor was a Caucasian adult living in Nashville, Tennessee, USA. Blood was obtained by leukapheresis, after which PBMCs were separated by Ficoll-Histopaque density gradient centrifugation and cryopreserved in liquid nitrogen vapor phase. Purity and quantity of every magnetically sorted T cell population were checked by analytical flow cytometry. Genomic DNA was isolated from each sorted fraction and quantified by UV absorbance on a Nanodrop 2000c. Comments on this clone: The antigen this receptor binds is unknown. Per-base qualities were not stored, and no clone one base away is much larger.

The specimen sequenced was naive CD8+ T cells sorted from blood. In light of the paper, this sample's cell subset or site label describes: CD45RA+CCR7+. The clonotype was recovered from a man younger than 45 in good health. The rearranged chain carries TRBV11-2 and TRBJ2-7; 7 junctional bases match TRBD2. The CDR3 reads CASSALREWVYEQYF. The nucleotides read TGTGCCAGCAGCGCACTGCGGGAGTGGGTCTACGAGCAGTACTTC.